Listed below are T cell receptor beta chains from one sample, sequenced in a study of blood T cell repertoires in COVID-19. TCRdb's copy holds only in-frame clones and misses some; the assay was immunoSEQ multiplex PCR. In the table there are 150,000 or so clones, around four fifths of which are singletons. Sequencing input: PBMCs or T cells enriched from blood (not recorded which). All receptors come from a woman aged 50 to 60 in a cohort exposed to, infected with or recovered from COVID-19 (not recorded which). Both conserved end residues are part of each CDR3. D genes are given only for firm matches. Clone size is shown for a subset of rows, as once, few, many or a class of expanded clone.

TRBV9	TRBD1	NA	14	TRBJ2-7	CASSAFGTGVEQYF	TGTGCCAGCAGCGCCTTCGGGACAGGGGTCGAGCAGTACTTC
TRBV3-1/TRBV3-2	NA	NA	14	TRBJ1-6	CASRKTDSGKPLHF	TGTGCCAGCAGAAAAACGGACAGTGGGAAGCCCCTCCACTTT
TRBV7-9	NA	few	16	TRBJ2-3	CASSSGFGSDTDTQYF	TGTGCCAGCAGCTCCGGGTTTGGGAGCGACACAGATACGCAGTATTTT
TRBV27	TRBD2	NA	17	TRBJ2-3	CASSSPDGASGTDTQYF	TGTGCCAGCAGTTCTCCAGATGGGGCTAGCGGAACAGATACGCAGTATTTT
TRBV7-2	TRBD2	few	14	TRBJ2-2	CASSSTSYNGELFF	TGTGCCAGCAGCTCGACTAGCTATAACGGGGAGCTGTTTTTT
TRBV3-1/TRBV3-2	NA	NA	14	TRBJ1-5	CASSPGLGNQPQHF	TGTGCCAGCAGCCCGGGTTTAGGAAATCAGCCCCAGCATTTT
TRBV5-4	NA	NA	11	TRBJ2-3	CASSLQDTQYF	TGTGCCAGCAGCTTGCAAGATACGCAGTATTTT
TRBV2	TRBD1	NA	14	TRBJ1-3	CASTVDRAGNTIYF	TGTGCCAGCACCGTAGACAGGGCTGGAAACACCATATATTTT
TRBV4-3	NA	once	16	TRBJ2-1	CASSQDLTLENREQFF	TGCGCCAGCAGCCAAGATCTGACCCTAGAGAACAGGGAGCAGTTCTTC
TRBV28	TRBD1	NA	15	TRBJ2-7	CASRLGQGVFYEQYF	TGTGCCAGCAGACTCGGACAGGGGGTTTTCTACGAGCAGTACTTC
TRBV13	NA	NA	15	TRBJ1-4	CASSLARGSNEKLFF	TGTGCCAGCAGCTTAGCTCGGGGGTCTAATGAAAAACTGTTTTTT
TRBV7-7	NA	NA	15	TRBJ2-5	CASSLDGRGQETQYF	TGTGCTAGCAGCTTAGACGGCAGGGGACAAGAGACCCAGTACTTC
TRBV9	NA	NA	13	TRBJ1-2	CASSAGEAHGYTF	TGTGCCAGCAGCGCTGGGGAGGCTCATGGCTACACCTTC
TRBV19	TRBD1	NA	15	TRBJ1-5	CASSRDRGLDQPQHF	TGTGCCAGTAGTCGCGACAGGGGCCTCGATCAGCCCCAGCATTTT
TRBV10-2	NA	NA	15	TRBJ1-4	CASTEAGATNEKLFF	TGCGCCAGCACCGAGGCAGGGGCAACTAATGAAAAACTGTTTTTT
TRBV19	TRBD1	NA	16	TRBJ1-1	CASSIGQTGGDTEAFF	TGTGCCAGTAGTATAGGTCAGACAGGGGGAGACACTGAAGCTTTCTTT
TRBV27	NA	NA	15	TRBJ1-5	CASSRTAYSNQPQHF	TGTGCCAGCAGTCGGACAGCTTATAGCAATCAGCCCCAGCATTTT
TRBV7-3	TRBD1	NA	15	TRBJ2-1	CASSSGQSAVNEQFF	TGTGCCAGCAGCTCGGGACAGAGTGCGGTGAATGAGCAGTTCTTC
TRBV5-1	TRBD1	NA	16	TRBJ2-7	CASSLNQGVNYHEQYF	TGCGCCAGCAGTTTGAATCAGGGGGTAAATTATCACGAGCAGTACTTC
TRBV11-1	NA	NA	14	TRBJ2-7	CASSSYKSSYEQYF	TGTGCCAGCAGCTCTTATAAGAGCTCCTACGAGCAGTACTTC
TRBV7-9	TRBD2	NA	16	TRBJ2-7	CASSSPRAGGTYEQYF	TGTGCCAGCAGCTCCCCCAGGGCGGGGGGTACCTACGAGCAGTACTTC
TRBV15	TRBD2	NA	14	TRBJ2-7	CATSREGLVFEQYF	TGTGCCACCAGCAGAGAGGGACTAGTGTTCGAGCAGTACTTC
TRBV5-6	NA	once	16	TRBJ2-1	CASSLGGGSVYNEQFF	TGTGCCAGCAGCTTGGGAGGCGGATCGGTGTACAATGAGCAGTTCTTC
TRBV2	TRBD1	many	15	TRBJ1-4	CASRAPGQYNEKLFF	TGTGCCAGCAGAGCGCCGGGACAGTATAATGAAAAACTGTTTTTT
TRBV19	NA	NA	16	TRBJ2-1	CASKPLAQLRTSEQFF	TGTGCCAGTAAGCCCCTTGCCCAACTACGAACGAGTGAGCAGTTCTTC
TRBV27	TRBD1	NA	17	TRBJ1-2	CASSLQPPGTALYGYTF	TGTGCCAGCAGTCTCCAACCACCCGGGACAGCCCTCTATGGCTACACCTTC
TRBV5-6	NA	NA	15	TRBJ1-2	CASSAPRGADYGYTF	TGTGCCAGCAGCGCGCCTCGGGGGGCGGACTATGGCTACACCTTC
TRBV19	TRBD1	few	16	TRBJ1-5	CASSFRQGASNQPQHF	TGTGCCAGTAGTTTCCGACAGGGGGCTAGCAATCAGCCCCAGCATTTT
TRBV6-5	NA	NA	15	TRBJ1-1	CASSYSSSGSTEAFF	TGTGCCAGCAGTTACTCGTCCTCGGGTTCCACTGAAGCTTTCTTT
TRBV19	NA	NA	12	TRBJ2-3	CASSIGTDTQYF	TGTGCCAGTAGTATCGGCACAGATACGCAGTATTTT
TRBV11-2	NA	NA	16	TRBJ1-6	CASTRIGGSYNSPLHF	TGTGCCAGCACTCGAATCGGGGGATCCTATAATTCACCCCTCCACTTT
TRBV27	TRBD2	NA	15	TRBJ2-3	CASSLSRGRTDTQYF	TGTGCCAGCAGTTTATCGCGGGGGAGAACAGATACGCAGTATTTT
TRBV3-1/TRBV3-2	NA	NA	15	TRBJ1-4	CASSQEADAEGKLFF	TGTGCCAGCAGCCAAGAGGCCGACGCCGAGGGAAAACTGTTTTTT
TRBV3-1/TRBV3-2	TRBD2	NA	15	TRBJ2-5	CASSQAGGAGVAQYF	TGTGCCAGCAGTCAAGCGGGGGGGGCCGGGGTCGCCCAGTACTTC
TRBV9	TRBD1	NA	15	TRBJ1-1	CASSGQTGMNTEAFF	TGTGCCAGCAGCGGACAGACAGGGATGAACACTGAAGCTTTCTTT
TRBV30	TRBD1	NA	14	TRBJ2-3	CAWREGGQTDTQYF	TGTGCCTGGAGGGAAGGGGGACAGACAGATACGCAGTATTTT
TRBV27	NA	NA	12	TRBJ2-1	CASRQSYNEQFF	TGTGCCAGCAGACAATCCTACAATGAGCAGTTCTTC
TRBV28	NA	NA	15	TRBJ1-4	CASTAGDRTNEKLFF	TGTGCCAGCACTGCAGGGGATCGAACTAATGAAAAACTGTTTTTT
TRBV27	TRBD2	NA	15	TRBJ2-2	CASSFSGIGSGELFF	TGTGCCAGCAGTTTTAGCGGGATAGGTTCCGGGGAGCTGTTTTTT